The clone carrying this TCR beta chain has only a few counts. Antigen specificity is unknown. The sample comes from a study of cytomegalovirus exposure and HLA in healthy donors. The PCR made use of 60 Vbeta and 13 Jbeta primers. The table came from immunoSEQ multiplex PCR; TCRdb's copy has only in-frame clones and leaves some out. Here the sample spans about 94,000 clones, over 65% being singletons. General observations from the study: For most TCR beta V segments, an earlier analysis put the productive rate at about 87% or about 30% of the time. As a later analysis showed, a missense DCLRE1C variant was linked to trimming of TCR beta V- and J-genes.

The CDR3 totals 15 residues. V shed 0 bases, J shed 5 bases, and the junction held 6 bases outside the gene matches. The germline V gene encodes CDR1 SGHTA and CDR2 FQGTGA. The V gene is TRBV7-3, the J gene TRBJ1-1, with 7 bases aligning to TRBD1. The sample was PBMCs. This clonotype originated in a man aged 30-40 years in good health and CMV-seronegative. In DNA form, the CDR3 reads TGTGCCAGCAGCTTAACGAGGACAGGTCAGACTGAAGCTTTCTTT. Amino acid sequence: CASSLTRTGQTEAFF.